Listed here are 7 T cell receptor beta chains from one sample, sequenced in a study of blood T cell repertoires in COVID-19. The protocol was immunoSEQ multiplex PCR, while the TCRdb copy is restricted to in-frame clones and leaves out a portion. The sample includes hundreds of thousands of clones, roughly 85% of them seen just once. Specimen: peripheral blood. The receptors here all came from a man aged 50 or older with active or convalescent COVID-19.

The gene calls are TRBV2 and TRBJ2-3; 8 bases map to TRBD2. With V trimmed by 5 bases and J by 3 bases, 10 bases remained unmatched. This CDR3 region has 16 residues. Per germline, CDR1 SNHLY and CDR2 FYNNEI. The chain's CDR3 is CASSQNLAGPTDTQYF. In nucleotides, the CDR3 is TGTGCCAGCAGTCAAAATCTAGCGGGCCCAACAGATACGCAGTATTTT.

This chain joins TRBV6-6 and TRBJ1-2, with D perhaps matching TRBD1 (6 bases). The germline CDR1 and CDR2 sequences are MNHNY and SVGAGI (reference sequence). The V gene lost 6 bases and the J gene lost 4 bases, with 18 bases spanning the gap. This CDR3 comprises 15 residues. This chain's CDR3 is CASSFNRAVSYGYTF. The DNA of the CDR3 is TGTGCCAGCAGCTTTAACAGGGCCGTGAGCTATGGCTACACCTTC.

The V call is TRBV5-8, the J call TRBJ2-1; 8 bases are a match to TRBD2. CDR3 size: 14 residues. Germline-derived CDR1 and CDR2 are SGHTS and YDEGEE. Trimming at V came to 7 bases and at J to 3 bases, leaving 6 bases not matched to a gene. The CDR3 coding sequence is TGTGCCAGCGGCACCGGGACTAGCTACAATGAGCAGTTCTTC. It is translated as CASGTGTSYNEQFF.

The CDR3 region is CATLDLAGGDTGELFF. Written as DNA, the CDR3 is TGTGCCACCCTAGACCTAGCGGGAGGAGACACCGGGGAGCTGTTTTTT. This chain connects TRBV4-2 to TRBJ2-2; 11 nucleotides agree with TRBD2. V shed 10 bases, J shed 3 bases, and the junction held 10 bases outside the gene matches. In germline, CDR1 is LGHNA, CDR2 YNFKEQ. The CDR3 runs to 16 residues.

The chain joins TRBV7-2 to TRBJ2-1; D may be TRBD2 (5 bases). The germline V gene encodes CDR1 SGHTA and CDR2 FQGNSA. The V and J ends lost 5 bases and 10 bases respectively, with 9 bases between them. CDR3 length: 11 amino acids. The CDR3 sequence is CASSPQREQFF. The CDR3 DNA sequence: TGTGCCAGCAGCCCCCAGCGGGAGCAGTTCTTC.

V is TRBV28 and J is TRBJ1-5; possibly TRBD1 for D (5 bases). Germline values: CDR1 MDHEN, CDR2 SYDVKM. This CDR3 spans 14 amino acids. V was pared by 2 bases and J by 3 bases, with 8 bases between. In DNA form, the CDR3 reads TGTGCCAGCAGTTTAGCAGGGTACAATCAGCCCCAGCATTTT. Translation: CASSLAGYNQPQHF.

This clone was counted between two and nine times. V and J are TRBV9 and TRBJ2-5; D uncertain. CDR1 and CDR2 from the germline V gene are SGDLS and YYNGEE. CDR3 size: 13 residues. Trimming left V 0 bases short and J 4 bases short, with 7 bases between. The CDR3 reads CASSVGELETQYF. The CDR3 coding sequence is TGTGCCAGCAGCGTAGGAGAGCTAGAGACCCAGTACTTC.